This T cell receptor beta chain was obtained from a study of regulatory T cells in long-lasting Graves disease. As for the study in general: Prior antithyroid drug treatment in newly diagnosed Graves' patients lasted under 3 months.

The sample holds many counts of this clonotype. V was pared by 1 base and J by 7 bases, with 11 bases between. This CDR3 spans 13 amino acids. The germline CDR1 and CDR2 sequences are SEHNR and FQNEAQ (reference sequence). Both iRepertoire HTBI primers and Arm-PCR of CDR3 regions were used to build the TCR beta libraries. In the source study's methods: Across samples, 62 TRBV and some 14 TRBJ segments were found. TCRdb used MiXCR to reprocess the multiplex PCR reads, holding one entry per CDR3 protein. TCRdb, not the authors, supplied the V and J calls. The table has fewer than 650,000 distinct CDR3 sequences, 15% to 20% seen once. Time point described: newly diagnosed GD, antithyroid drugs for less than 3 months. Isolated PBMC RNA provided the starting material for the TCR library. These records were also assigned to another study, of T cells in Graves' hyperthyroidism and ophthalmopathy.

The input for sequencing was peripheral blood mononuclear cells (PBMCs), taken at new diagnosis, from a patient treated with antithyroid drugs. The rearrangement uses TRBV7-9 and TRBJ2-7; D is perhaps TRBD2 (5 bases). This sequence originates from a woman younger than 45 with Graves disease. CDR3 DNA: TGTGCCAGCAGCTTAGAGGTCTCGGGGGAGCAGTACTTC. This sequence encodes CASSLEVSGEQYF.